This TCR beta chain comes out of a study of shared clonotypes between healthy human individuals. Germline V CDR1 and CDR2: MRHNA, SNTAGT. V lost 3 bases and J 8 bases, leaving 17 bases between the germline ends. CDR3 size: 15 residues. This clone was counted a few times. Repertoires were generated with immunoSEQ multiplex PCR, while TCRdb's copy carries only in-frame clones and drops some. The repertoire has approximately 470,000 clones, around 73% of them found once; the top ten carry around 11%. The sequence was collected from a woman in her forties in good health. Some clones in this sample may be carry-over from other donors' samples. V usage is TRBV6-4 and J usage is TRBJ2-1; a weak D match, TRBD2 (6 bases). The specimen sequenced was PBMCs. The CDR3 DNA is TGTGCCAGCAGTGAATGGGTCGGGGGTCGCTATGAGCAGTTCTTC. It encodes CASSEWVGGRYEQFF.